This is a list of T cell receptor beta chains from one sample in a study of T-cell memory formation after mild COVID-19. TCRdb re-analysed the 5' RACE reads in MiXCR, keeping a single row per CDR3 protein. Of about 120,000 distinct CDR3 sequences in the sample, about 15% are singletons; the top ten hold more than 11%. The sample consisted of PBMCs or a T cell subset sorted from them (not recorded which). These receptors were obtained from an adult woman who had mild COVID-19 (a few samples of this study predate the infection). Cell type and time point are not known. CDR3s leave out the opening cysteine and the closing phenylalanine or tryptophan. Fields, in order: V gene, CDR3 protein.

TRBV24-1	ATSEAGLAAYNEQF
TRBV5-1	ASSQREREGLRNIQY
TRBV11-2	ASSRASETQY
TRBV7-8	ASSALRGTPFNEKLF
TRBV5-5	ASSLLPSNTGELF
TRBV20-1	SASPVPEGRGYT
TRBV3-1	ASSQVAYGYT
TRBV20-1	SAERLATYNEQF
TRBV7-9	ASSAQWSSYEQY
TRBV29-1	STETVNTEAF
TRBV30	AWSRDTMNTEAF
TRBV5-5	ASSLEGGSSYNEQF
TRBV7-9	ASSLLERGPYNEQF
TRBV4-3	ASSQQQAGTGELF
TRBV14	ASSQAPGFSYEQY
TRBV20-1	SARSTDSYEQY
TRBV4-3	ASSQKFLAGTIKSTDTQY
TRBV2	ASSDDATRVTDTQY
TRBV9	ASSVREGTYNEQF
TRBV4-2	ASGKVGGNDNEQF
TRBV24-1	ATSASTLNTEAF
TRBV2	ASVGDRGHYEQY
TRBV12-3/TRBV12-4	ASSFALAGGPNTQY
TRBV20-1	SAARGNWNTEAF
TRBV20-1	SATTRTSGSTDTQY
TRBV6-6	ASSLKGQGTKETQY
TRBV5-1	ASSLNTNYEQY
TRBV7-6	ASSPMVGAKNIQY
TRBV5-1	ASSLDRVEMDGYT
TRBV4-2	ASSQLLAGSYNEQF
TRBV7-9	ASSLPRGPGGETQY
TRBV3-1	ASSRQDRVSAEAF
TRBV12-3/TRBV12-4	ASSRGLEDGYT
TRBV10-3	ATVTDVGSGETGRSQETQY
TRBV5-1	ASSLGPAGVLETQY
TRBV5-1	ASSLEPESYEQY
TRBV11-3	ASSTGLAGDIETQY
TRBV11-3	ASSSVRGLNTEAF
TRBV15	ATSRKDGDEQY
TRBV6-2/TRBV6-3	ASSFTKTGDTEAF
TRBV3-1	ASSWTGGEETQY
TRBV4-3	ASSQEVAVGKNRPGELF
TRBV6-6	ASSYGDRGTEAF
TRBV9	ASSTGQGERETQY
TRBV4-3	ASSSSRLAGDEQY
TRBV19	ASSRQEGETQY
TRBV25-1	ASSEYPVGRGADTQY
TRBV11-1	ASSRSSPGNGADTQY
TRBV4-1	ASSVRLAGNGDTQY
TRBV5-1	ASSSSSVDSYEQY
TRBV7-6	ASSLGDAGTDTQY
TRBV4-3	ASSQDPGGGPYEQY
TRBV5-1	ASSPGGMNTEAF
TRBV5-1	ASSLELAGFTGELF
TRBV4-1	ASSQDMTGQETQY
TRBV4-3	ASSQAGRSYNEQF
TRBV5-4	ASSLQGSGEQF
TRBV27	ASSSGRNQPQH
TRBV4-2	ASSQVGGPAKNIQY
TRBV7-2	ASSSGMGVAGELF